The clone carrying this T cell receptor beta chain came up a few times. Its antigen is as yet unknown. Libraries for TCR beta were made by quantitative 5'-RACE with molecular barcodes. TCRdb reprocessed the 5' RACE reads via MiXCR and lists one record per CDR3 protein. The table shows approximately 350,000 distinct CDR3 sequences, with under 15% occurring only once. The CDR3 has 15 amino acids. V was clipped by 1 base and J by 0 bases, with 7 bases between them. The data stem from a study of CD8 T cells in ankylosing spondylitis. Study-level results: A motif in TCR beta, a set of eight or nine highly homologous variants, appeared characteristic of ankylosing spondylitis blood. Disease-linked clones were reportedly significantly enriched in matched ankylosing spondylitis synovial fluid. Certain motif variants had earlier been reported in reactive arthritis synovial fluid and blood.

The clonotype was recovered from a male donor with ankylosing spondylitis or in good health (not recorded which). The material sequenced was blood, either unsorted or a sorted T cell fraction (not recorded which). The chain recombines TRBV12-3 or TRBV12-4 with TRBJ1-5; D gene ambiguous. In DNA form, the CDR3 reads TGTGCCAGCAGTTTAGACAGTCATAGCAATCAGCCCCAGCATTTT. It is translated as CASSLDSHSNQPQHF.